This T cell receptor (beta chain) was identified in a study of CD8+ T cells in alopecia areata. Treatment specified: oral pan-JAK inhibitor, 5-10 mg twice daily. This clone occurred a few times. The antigen remains unidentified. The length of the CDR3 is 13 residues. Germline V gene sequence: CDR1 MRHNA, CDR2 SNTAGT. The V end lost 6 bases, the J end lost 1 base, and 6 bases lay between the germline ends. General study findings and limits: In blood and scalp, many expanded lesional clones persisted during tofacitinib. The study found higher clonality in lesional than normal scalp, especially in alopecia totalis/universalis.

Once RNA had been extracted, it was reverse transcribed into cDNA to act as the sequencing template. Produced via immunoSEQ multiplex PCR; TCRdb's table is partial and in-frame only. The data hold some 120,000 clones, with approximately 60% observed a single time. The source material was CD4+ T cells sorted from blood, sampled at week 4, from a patient treated with tofacitinib. The genes are TRBV6-4 and TRBJ2-2; D is ambiguous. The clonotype comes from a human donor with alopecia areata. The CDR3 nucleotides are TGTGCCAGCAGAAAGGGGAACACCGGGGAGCTGTTTTTT. It codes for CASRKGNTGELFF.